The next 23 T cell receptor beta chains were all read from a single sample in a study of cytomegalovirus exposure and HLA in healthy donors. A multiplex PCR was run with 60 Vbeta primers and 13 Jbeta primers. The repertoire was sequenced with immunoSEQ multiplex PCR; TCRdb's copy has only in-frame clones and lacks some. The table has roughly 140,000 clones, around 77% seen once. The sequencing sample was made of PBMCs. The receptor source for this set is a woman in her 50s in good health and CMV-seronegative.

The chain recombines TRBV2 with TRBJ2-3; 7 nucleotides align to TRBD1. This CDR3 comprises 15 residues. V lost 6 bases, J lost 0 bases, and 6 bases stayed unmatched. Germline-derived CDR1 and CDR2 are SNHLY and FYNNEI. The CDR3 sequence is CASSGDRVSTDTQYF. In nucleotides, the CDR3 is TGTGCCAGCAGCGGCGACAGGGTTAGCACAGATACGCAGTATTTT.

Turning to this clone: Other DNA sequences within the sample encode an identical CDR3. The chain is built from TRBV28 and TRBJ2-5; 7 bases agree with TRBD2. This CDR3 has 13 residues. V gave up 6 bases and J gave up 2 bases; unmatched junction bases: 3. Germline V gives CDR1 MDHEN, CDR2 SYDVKM. CDR3 amino acids: CASRRERQETQYF. CDR3 nucleotides: TGTGCCAGCAGGCGGGAGAGACAAGAGACCCAGTACTTC. The whole variable domain, remainder taken from reference TRBV28 and TRBJ2-5, is DVKVTQSSRYLVKRTGEKVFLECVQDMDHENMFWYRQDPGLGLRLIYFSYDVKMKEKGDIPEGYSVSREKKERFSLILESASTNQTSMYLCASRRERQETQYFGPGTRLLVL.

The chain joins TRBV11-1 to TRBJ2-5; a possible D gene is TRBD1 (5 bases). Germline CDR1 and CDR2: SGHAT and FQDESV (reference sequence). Trimming removed 3 bases from V and 2 bases from J, with 10 bases in between. This CDR3 region has 14 residues. CDR3 sequence: CASSFRTQQETQYF. Here the CDR3 DNA reads TGTGCCAGCAGCTTCCGGACACAACAAGAGACCCAGTACTTC.

The chain links TRBV29-1 to TRBJ2-7, with 10 bases fitting TRBD1. CDR3 length: 15 amino acids. Germline V lookup: CDR1 SQVTM, CDR2 ANQGSEA. After removal of 5 bases from V and 3 bases from J, the junction contained 10 bases not matched to a gene. This chain's CDR3 is CSVYVDRGYIYEQYF. CDR3 DNA sequence: TGCAGCGTTTACGTGGACAGGGGGTATATCTACGAGCAGTACTTC.

V is TRBV4-1 and J is TRBJ2-3, with D possibly matching TRBD2 (6 bases). Germline V gene data show CDR1 as MGHRA and CDR2 as YSYEKL. V shed 0 bases and J shed 6 bases, with 13 bases lying between them. CDR3 size: 15 residues. DNA for the CDR3: TGCGCCAGCAGCCAAGATCGGACGGGGGAGGATACGCAGTATTTT. As protein: CASSQDRTGEDTQYF.

The gene calls are TRBV5-1 and TRBJ2-4; a possible D gene is TRBD1 (6 bases). The V end lost 0 bases, the J end lost 6 bases, and 16 bases lay between the germline ends. The CDR3 totals 16 residues. From germline, CDR1 is SGHRS and CDR2 YFSETQ. The DNA of the CDR3 is TGCGCCAGCAGCTTGGGGCTGGGCCCCAGGGGAAACATTCAGTACTTC. Encoded protein: CASSLGLGPRGNIQYF.

The chain links TRBV2 to TRBJ2-5; the D gene is possibly TRBD2 (6 bases). The CDR3 runs 14 residues. V was clipped by 7 bases and J by 0 bases, with 12 bases between them. The germline gives CDR1 SNHLY, CDR2 FYNNEI. The CDR3 loop reads CASTLGLNQETQYF. The CDR3 DNA follows: TGTGCCAGCACCTTAGGACTAAACCAAGAGACCCAGTACTTC.

The chain is built from TRBV29-1 and TRBJ2-7; 8 nucleotides agree with TRBD2. The trim removed 3 bases at V and 5 bases at J, leaving 6 bases unmatched. CDR1 and CDR2 from the germline V gene are SQVTM and ANQGSEA. There are 13 residues in the CDR3. The CDR3 DNA reads TGCAGCGTTGAGCTTAGCGGGGCTGACGAGCAGTACTTC. This translates into CSVELSGADEQYF.

This chain connects TRBV5-4 to TRBJ2-1; a weak D match, TRBD2 (6 bases). The V and J ends lost 3 bases and 5 bases respectively, with 12 bases between them. This CDR3 comprises 14 residues. CDR1 is SGHNT, CDR2 YYREEE, per germline (reference sequence). The DNA for the CDR3 is TGTGCCAGCAGCTCAACCGGGAGCCACAATGAGCAGTTCTTC. Residues: CASSSTGSHNEQFF.

This clone turned up a few times. The chain combines TRBV7-8 with TRBJ1-4, with D possibly matching TRBD1 (6 bases). CDR3 length equals 14 residues. Germline values: CDR1 SGHVS, CDR2 FQNEAQ. The V gene lost 5 bases and the J gene lost 8 bases, with 15 bases spanning the gap. The CDR3 is CASSQTGMEEKLFF. CDR3 in DNA: TGTGCCAGCAGCCAAACAGGGATGGAGGAAAAACTGTTTTTT.

The chain uses TRBV7-9 and TRBJ1-1, with no clear D. Trimming pared 2 bases from V and 7 bases from J, leaving 14 bases between. Germline CDR1 is SEHNR and CDR2 is FQNEAQ (reference sequence). This CDR3 is 14 amino acids long. CDR3 nucleotide sequence: TGTGCCAGCAGCTTATCCCCGGGAAGAGGTGAAGCTTTCTTT. Translating gives CASSLSPGRGEAFF.

This sequence joins TRBV27 and TRBJ2-7, with 11 positions matching TRBD1. The CDR3 is 16 amino acids. The V gene's germline CDR1 is MNHEY and CDR2 SMNVEV (reference sequence). V was pared by 5 bases and J by 2 bases, with 8 bases of the junction left unmatched. The CDR3 loop reads CASSILGGQGAYEQYF. The CDR3, as DNA: TGTGCCAGCAGTATATTGGGGGGACAGGGGGCCTACGAGCAGTACTTC.

In its sample, this clone was seen a few times. The CDR3 reads CASSDVGGRTGELFF. CDR3 DNA sequence: TGCGCCAGCAGTGATGTAGGGGGCCGCACCGGGGAGCTGTTTTTT. The rearrangement joins TRBV10-2 to TRBJ2-2; 7 bases align to TRBD1. Germline assignment: CDR1 WSHSY and CDR2 SAAADI. V trimming: 3 bases; J trimming: 4 bases; junction bases outside the gene matches: 5. CDR3 size: 15 residues.

The chain uses TRBV7-9 and TRBJ1-3, with D uncertain. V was shortened by 0 bases and J by 0 bases, with 9 bases between the two germline ends. This CDR3 has 16 amino acids. Per the germline V gene, CDR1 is SEHNR and CDR2 is FQNEAQ (reference sequence). In DNA form, the CDR3 reads TGTGCCAGCAGCTTAGCGGGCAGTTACTCTGGAAACACCATATATTTT. Translated, it gives CASSLAGSYSGNTIYF. The whole variable domain, filled in from reference TRBV7-9 and TRBJ1-3, reads DTGVSQNPRHKITKRGQNVTFRCDPISEHNRLYWYRQTLGQGPEFLTYFQNEAQLEKSRLLSDRFSAERPKGSFSTLEIQRTEQGDSAMYLCASSLAGSYSGNTIYFGEGSWLTVV.

The rearrangement links TRBV5-6 to TRBJ1-3; a possible D gene is TRBD1 (5 bases). Germline CDR1 is SGHDT and CDR2 is YYEEEE. The germline V and J ends were trimmed by 5 bases and 2 bases, with 11 bases remaining between them. CDR3 length equals 14 residues. Here the CDR3 DNA reads TGTGCCAGCAGAGGCGGGACTCCTGGAAACACCATATATTTT. It codes for CASRGGTPGNTIYF.

The chain combines TRBV2 with TRBJ2-3, with 7 bases matching TRBD1. This CDR3 is built from 14 residues. The trim removed 8 bases at V and 2 bases at J, leaving 7 bases unmatched. CDR1 and CDR2 from the germline V gene are SNHLY and FYNNEI. CDR3 sequence (DNA): TGTGCCAGCGGACAGGCCTTATTCACAGATACGCAGTATTTT. Translation gives CASGQALFTDTQYF.

The chain is built from TRBV5-6 and TRBJ2-7, with 9 positions matching TRBD2. CDR1 is SGHDT, CDR2 YYEEEE, per germline. The CDR3 length is 15 residues. V shed 0 bases and J 5 bases; nucleotides not matched to a gene: 6. CDR3 amino acids: CASSLEPLAGNEQYF. The CDR3 DNA reads TGTGCCAGCAGCTTGGAGCCCCTAGCGGGAAACGAGCAGTACTTC. Full variable domain (remainder filled in from reference TRBV5-6 and TRBJ2-7): DAGVTQSPTHLIKTRGQQVTLRCSPKSGHDTVSWYQQALGQGPQFIFQYYEEEERQRGNFPDRFSGHQFPNYSSELNVNALLLGDSALYLCASSLEPLAGNEQYFGPGTRLTVT.

V gene TRBV4-3 combines with J gene TRBJ2-2; tentative D call: TRBD1 (5 bases). Trimming removed 0 bases from V and 4 bases from J, with 15 bases in between. The CDR3 runs 17 residues. Germline V lookup: CDR1 LGHNA, CDR2 YSLEER. The CDR3 DNA reads as TGCGCCAGCAGCCAAGAGGGATACCAGGGATTCACCGGGGAGCTGTTTTTT. This translates into CASSQEGYQGFTGELFF.

This chain connects TRBV6-4 to TRBJ1-1; a weak D match, TRBD1 (5 bases). Trimming left V 0 bases short and J 7 bases short, with 9 bases between. Germline V CDR1 and CDR2: MRHNA, SNTAGT. This CDR3 spans 13 amino acids. The DNA of the CDR3 is TGTGCCAGCAGTGACTCGGAGGGGAATGAAGCTTTCTTT. Translation gives CASSDSEGNEAFF.

The rearrangement uses TRBV7-2 and TRBJ2-7; 10 bases are shared with TRBD1. Germline V gene data show CDR1 as SGHTA and CDR2 as FQGNSA. The CDR3 is 15 amino acids. The V gene end was trimmed by 4 bases and the J gene end by 0 bases; junction bases not matched to a gene: 3. The CDR3 DNA is TGTGCCAGCAGCTCCAGGACAGGGGGCTCCTACGAGCAGTACTTC. Protein product: CASSSRTGGSYEQYF.

This rearrangement joins TRBV7-6 to TRBJ1-2, with TRBD1 identical over 9 bases. The CDR3 loop spans 15 amino acids. V lost 5 bases to trimming and J lost 8 bases; unmatched junction nucleotides: 12. Germline assignment: CDR1 SGHVS and CDR2 FNYEAQ. CDR3 DNA: TGTGCCAGCAGCCTCGCGGGGGACAGGGCGACCGGCTACACCTTC. Its protein is CASSLAGDRATGYTF.

CDR3 coding DNA: TGTGCCAGCAACAGGGGCTCCTACTATGGCTACACCTTC. Its protein is CASNRGSYYGYTF. J is TRBJ1-2 and V is TRBV9, with 7 bases identical to TRBD1. This CDR3 comprises 13 residues. Germline V gene data show CDR1 as SGDLS and CDR2 as YYNGEE. Trimming cost V 6 bases and J 3 bases; bases outside gene matches: 5.

This clone was detected a few times. The chain joins TRBV30 to TRBJ1-2, with 8 bases that match TRBD1. Germline V gene lookup returns CDR1 GTSNPN and CDR2 SVGIG (reference sequence). CDR3 length equals 13 residues. Trimming took 3 bases from V and 2 from J; bases not matched to a gene: 2. CDR3 sequence: CAWRGDRNYGYTF. The CDR3 coding sequence is TGTGCCTGGAGAGGGGACAGGAACTATGGCTACACCTTC. The whole variable domain, filled in from reference TRBV30 and TRBJ1-2, reads SQTIHQWPATLVQPVGSPLSLECTVEGTSNPNLYWYRQAAGRGLQLLFYSVGIGQISSEVPQNLSASRPQDRQFILSSKKLLLSDSGFYLCAWRGDRNYGYTFGSGTRLTVV.